This entry lists 19 T cell receptor beta chains sequenced from one sample in a study of cytomegalovirus exposure and HLA in healthy donors. 60 Vbeta and 13 Jbeta primers were used in PCR. TCRdb's table, derived via immunoSEQ multiplex PCR, lists solely in-frame clones and lacks some. The sample yields approximately 150,000 clones, 60% to 80% seen once. The sample was PBMCs. The receptors were gathered from a woman in her thirties in good health and CMV-seronegative.

CDR3 coding DNA: TGTGCTAGTGGTTTGGCATACACTGAAGCTTTCTTT. Its translation is CASGLAYTEAFF. The chain links TRBV12-5 to TRBJ1-1; the D is unclear. The germline V gene has CDR1 LGHNT and CDR2 FRNRAP. V was trimmed by 1 base and J by 3 bases, leaving 3 bases between them. The CDR3 contains 12 residues.

The chain links TRBV6-5 to TRBJ2-3; no definite D call. V lost 8 bases, J lost 2 bases, and 14 bases lay in between. The germline CDR1 and CDR2 sequences are MNHEY and SVGAGI. The CDR3 has 14 residues. In nucleotides, the CDR3 is TGTGCCAGCTCGACTGCCAGTTTCACAGATACGCAGTATTTT. It specifies CASSTASFTDTQYF.

This clone was seen more than once but under ten times. V usage is TRBV15 and J usage is TRBJ2-1; TRBD1 matches 7 bases. Germline V gene data show CDR1 as LNHNV and CDR2 as YYDKDF (reference sequence). J gave up 5 bases and V 3 bases, and 7 bases lay outside the gene matches. The CDR3 length is 15 residues. CDR3 bases: TGTGCCACCAGCAGTCTCCGGGACAGCAACAATGAGCAGTTCTTC. Protein sequence: CATSSLRDSNNEQFF.

V is TRBV18 and J is TRBJ1-2; possibly TRBD1 for D (6 bases). The ends were cut back, 2 bases at V and 0 bases at J, with 19 bases in the middle. In germline, CDR1 is KGHSH, CDR2 LQKENI. This CDR3 comprises 18 residues. CDR3 nucleotides: TGTGCCAGCTCACCAGAGGTAGGACAGACCCGTTCTAACTATGGCTACACCTTC. This encodes CASSPEVGQTRSNYGYTF. The whole variable domain, filled in from reference TRBV18 and TRBJ1-2, reads NAGVMQNPRHLVRRRGQEARLRCSPMKGHSHVYWYRQLPEEGLKFMVYLQKENIIDESGMPKERFSAEFPKEGPSILRIQQVVRGDSAAYFCASSPEVGQTRSNYGYTFGSGTRLTVV.

This clone was picked up a small number of times. The CDR3 nucleotides are TGCGCCAGCAGCTTGTCAGGGCTGGACTACAATGAGCAGTTCTTC. Translated: CASSLSGLDYNEQFF. The chain links TRBV5-1 to TRBJ2-1; a possible D gene is TRBD1 (5 bases). Trimming pared 1 base from V and 3 bases from J, leaving 11 bases between. Per the germline V gene, CDR1 is SGHRS and CDR2 is YFSETQ. This CDR3 is built from 15 residues.

The rearrangement uses TRBV9 and TRBJ1-4, with 9 nucleotides matching TRBD1. V gave up 3 bases and J gave up 4 bases; unmatched junction bases: 1. CDR1 is SGDLS and CDR2 is YYNGEE in the germline V gene. This CDR3 contains 14 residues. In DNA, the CDR3 is TGTGCCAGCAGCGAGGGACAGGGTAATGAAAAACTGTTTTTT. Translation gives CASSEGQGNEKLFF.

This rearrangement joins TRBV15 to TRBJ2-1; D is perhaps TRBD2 (6 bases). From germline, CDR1 is LNHNV and CDR2 YYDKDF (reference sequence). The V and J ends lost 6 bases and 8 bases respectively, with 11 bases between them. The CDR3 has 12 amino acids. The CDR3 loop reads CATRGDSHEQFF. Here the CDR3 DNA reads TGTGCCACCAGAGGGGACTCCCATGAGCAGTTCTTC.

The CDR3 loop is CASSLRTGDQKAFF. The CDR3 DNA sequence: TGTGCCAGCAGCCTAAGGACAGGGGATCAGAAAGCTTTCTTT. The gene calls are TRBV5-4 and TRBJ1-1, with 9 positions matching TRBD1. The CDR3 contains 14 residues. Germline V gene lookup returns CDR1 SGHNT and CDR2 YYREEE (reference sequence). Trimming took 4 bases from V and 9 from J; bases not matched to a gene: 10.

J is TRBJ2-7 and V is TRBV10-1, with TRBD1 identical over 10 bases. V lost 5 bases to trimming and J lost 3 bases; unmatched junction nucleotides: 7. CDR1 is WNHNN, CDR2 SYGVQD, per germline (reference sequence). This CDR3 region has 15 residues. Here the CDR3 DNA reads TGCGCCAGCAGTTCCGGGACAGGGGTCTTCTACGAGCAGTACTTC. It is translated as CASSSGTGVFYEQYF.

The chain uses TRBV4-2 and TRBJ1-5; possible D gene TRBD1, 6 bases. Germline loops: CDR1 LGHNA, CDR2 YNFKEQ. The germline V and J ends were trimmed by 0 bases and 4 bases, with 10 bases remaining between them. This CDR3 spans 15 amino acids. CDR3 region: CASSQDERGNQPQHF. The CDR3 DNA reads as TGTGCCAGCAGCCAAGATGAGAGGGGGAATCAGCCCCAGCATTTT.

The rearrangement joins TRBV25-1 to TRBJ1-1; the match to TRBD1 covers 8 bases. Unmatched junction bases numbered 7, after V lost 1 base and J lost 6 bases. Germline values: CDR1 MGHDK, CDR2 SYGVNS. The CDR3 runs to 15 residues. CDR3 sequence (DNA): TGTGCCAGCAGTGAATTCCAGGGGGCGATCGCTGAAGCTTTCTTT. Protein: CASSEFQGAIAEAFF. The whole variable domain, filled in from reference TRBV25-1 and TRBJ1-1, reads EADIYQTPRYLVIGTGKKITLECSQTMGHDKMYWYQQDPGMELHLIHYSYGVNSTEKGDLSSESTVSRIRTEHFPLTLESARPSHTSQYLCASSEFQGAIAEAFFGQGTRLTVV.

The J gene is TRBJ1-2, the V gene TRBV29-1, with TRBD1 identical over 8 bases. Germline CDR1 is SQVTM and CDR2 is ANQGSEA. V trimming: 6 bases; J trimming: 4 bases; junction bases outside the gene matches: 4. This CDR3 has 12 residues. CDR3 DNA sequence: TGCAGCGTACATACAGGGGGCTATGGCTACACCTTC. Translation: CSVHTGGYGYTF.

The V and J genes are TRBV7-9 and TRBJ1-3; D is possibly TRBD1 (6 bases). The germline V and J ends were trimmed by 6 bases and 0 bases, with 15 bases remaining between them. Germline V CDR1 and CDR2: SEHNR, FQNEAQ (reference sequence). The CDR3 runs to 16 residues. The chain's CDR3 is CASSRRDKSSGNTIYF. CDR3 coding DNA: TGTGCCAGCAGTCGAAGGGACAAGAGCTCTGGAAACACCATATATTTT.

The chain carries TRBV30 and TRBJ1-6; unclear D gene. The V and J ends lost 7 bases and 10 bases respectively, with 14 bases between them. Germline CDR1 GTSNPN, CDR2 SVGIG (reference sequence). This CDR3 has 12 residues. The CDR3 bases are TGTGCCTATTTGGCGGGAAACTCACCCCTCCACTTT. Translation: CAYLAGNSPLHF.

CDR3 residues: CASSVGLAYNEQFF. The CDR3 DNA follows: TGTGCCAGCAGCGTAGGGCTAGCGTACAATGAGCAGTTCTTC. The genes are TRBV9 and TRBJ2-1, with D possibly being TRBD2 (6 bases). V was shortened by 0 bases and J by 4 bases, with 8 bases between the two germline ends. Per germline, CDR1 SGDLS and CDR2 YYNGEE. This CDR3 has 14 amino acids. Using reference TRBV9 and TRBJ2-1 for the parts outside the CDR3, the full variable domain is DSGVTQTPKHLITATGQRVTLRCSPRSGDLSVYWYQQSLDQGLQFLIQYYNGEERAKGNILERFSAQQFPDLHSELNLSSLELGDSALYFCASSVGLAYNEQFFGPGTRLTVL.

The chain joins TRBV20-1 to TRBJ1-1; D not resolved. Germline V gene lookup returns CDR1 DFQATT and CDR2 SNEGSKA (reference sequence). Trimming stripped 7 bases from V and 2 bases from J, with 8 bases between. The CDR3 runs to 11 residues. CDR3 amino acids: CSGIDNTEAFF. CDR3 in DNA: TGCAGTGGAATAGATAACACTGAAGCTTTCTTT.

This sequence joins TRBV7-9 and TRBJ2-7; 8 bases fit TRBD1. The CDR3 is 15 residues long. V trimming: 6 bases; J trimming: 4 bases; junction bases outside the gene matches: 11. The germline CDR1 and CDR2 sequences are SEHNR and FQNEAQ (reference sequence). For the CDR3, the DNA is TGTGCCAGCAGTTCTACAGACAGGGGCGTATACGAGCAGTACTTC. Encoded protein: CASSSTDRGVYEQYF.

The sample holds one count of this clone. The chain employs TRBV29-1 and TRBJ1-2; 9 bases map to TRBD1. Germline V CDR1 and CDR2: SQVTM, ANQGSEA. The CDR3 sequence is 13 residues long. The V and J ends lost 2 bases and 7 bases, in that order; junction bases with no gene match: 5. This chain's CDR3 is CSVEHTGGRGYTF. CDR3 coding DNA: TGCAGCGTTGAACACACAGGGGGCCGTGGCTACACCTTC.

V and J are TRBV7-3 and TRBJ2-5; a weak D match, TRBD1 (7 bases). This CDR3 has 14 amino acids. Germline CDR1 is SGHTA and CDR2 is FQGTGA. The ends were cut back, 5 bases at V and 1 base at J, with 11 bases in the middle. CDR3 amino acids: CASSGGTAQETQYF. The CDR3, as DNA: TGTGCCAGCAGCGGGGGGACAGCCCAAGAGACCCAGTACTTC. Full variable domain (missing parts from reference TRBV7-3 and TRBJ2-5): GAGVSQTPSNKVTEKGKYVELRCDPISGHTALYWYRQSLGQGPEFLIYFQGTGAADDSGLPNDRFFAVRPEGSVSTLKIQRTERGDSAVYLCASSGGTAQETQYFGPGTRLLVL.